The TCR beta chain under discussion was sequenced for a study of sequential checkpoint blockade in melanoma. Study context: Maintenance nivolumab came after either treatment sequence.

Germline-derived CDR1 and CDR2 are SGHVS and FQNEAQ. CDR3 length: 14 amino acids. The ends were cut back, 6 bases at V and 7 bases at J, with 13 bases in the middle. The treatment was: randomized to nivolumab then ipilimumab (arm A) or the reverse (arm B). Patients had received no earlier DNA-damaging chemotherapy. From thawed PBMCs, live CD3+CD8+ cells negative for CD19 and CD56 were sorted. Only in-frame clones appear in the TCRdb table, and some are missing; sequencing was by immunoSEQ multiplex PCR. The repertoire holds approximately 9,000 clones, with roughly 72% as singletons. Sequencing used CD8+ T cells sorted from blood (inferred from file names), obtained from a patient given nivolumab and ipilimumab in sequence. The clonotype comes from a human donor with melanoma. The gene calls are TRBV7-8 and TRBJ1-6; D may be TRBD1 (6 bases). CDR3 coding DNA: TGTGCCAGCAGGCAGGGGCTGGGAAATTCACCCCTCCACTTT. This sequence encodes CASRQGLGNSPLHF.